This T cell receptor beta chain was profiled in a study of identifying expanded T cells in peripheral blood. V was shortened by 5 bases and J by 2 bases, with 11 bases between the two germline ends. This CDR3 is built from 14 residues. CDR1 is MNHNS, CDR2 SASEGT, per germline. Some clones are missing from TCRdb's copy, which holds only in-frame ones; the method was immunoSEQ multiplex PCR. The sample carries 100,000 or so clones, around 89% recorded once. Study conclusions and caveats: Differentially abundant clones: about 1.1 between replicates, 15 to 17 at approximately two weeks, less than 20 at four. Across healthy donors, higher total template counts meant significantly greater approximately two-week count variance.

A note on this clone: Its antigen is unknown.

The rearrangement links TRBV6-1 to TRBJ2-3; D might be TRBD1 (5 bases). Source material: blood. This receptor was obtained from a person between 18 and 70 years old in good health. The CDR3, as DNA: TGTGCCAGCAGTTCCCAGGGTTACACAGATACGCAGTATTTT. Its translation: CASSSQGYTDTQYF.